This T cell receptor (beta chain) was sequenced in a study of CD8 T cells in Susac syndrome. Study observations and caveats: The study recognized that its TCR sequencing and HLA analysis covered a relatively small number of individuals.

The diagnostic criteria were recently defined, and patients with Susac syndrome met them for definite or probable disease. FACS enriched CD8+ TEMRA cells, while bulk CD8+ and CD4+ were negatively isolated. A quantity of about 0.5 to 1 ug RNA underwent reverse transcription using random hexamers. Multiplex immunoSEQ PCR targeted 54 Vbeta and 13 Jbeta TCR beta segments. TCRdb recomputed calls from the immunoSEQ multiplex PCR reads with MiXCR, one row per CDR3 protein. This table has 150,000 or so distinct CDR3 sequences, approximately 95% appearing once. Turning to this clonotype: Its antigen is unknown.

Sequenced input: CD4+ T cells from PBMCs. This sequence was found in a human donor with Susac syndrome.

This chain's CDR3 is CASSDSRDRVRDEQFF. In DNA, the CDR3 is TGTGCCAGCAGTGACTCGAGGGACAGGGTTAGGGATGAGCAGTTCTTC. The chain couples TRBV6-4 to TRBJ2-1, with 9 bases aligning to TRBD1. Germline loops: CDR1 MRHNA, CDR2 SNTAGT. This CDR3 region has 16 residues. Trimming removed 0 bases from V and 8 bases from J; junction bases left unmatched: 8.